This T cell receptor (beta chain) is from a study of regulatory T cells in long-lasting Graves disease. For the study at large: Antithyroid drug use was under 3 months in newly diagnosed Graves' patients. Study-level findings and limits: Persistent disease was associated with favored TRBV28 usage and with favored use of TRBJ1-2 and TRBJ2-5.

Assembly of TCR beta libraries relied on iRepertoire HTBI primers together with Arm-PCR of CDR3 regions. In the authors' methods: Across samples, 62 TRBV and more than twelve TRBJ segments were found. TCRdb independently ran MiXCR on the multiplex PCR reads; one entry per CDR3 protein. V and J calls and clone size were set by TCRdb, not the authors. The sample has about 300,000 distinct CDR3 sequences; 18% are singletons. With respect to this clonotype: Its antigen is as yet unknown.

Germline CDR1 reads SGHVS; CDR2 reads FQNEAQ. V trimming: 1 base; J trimming: 6 bases; junction bases outside the gene matches: 13. CDR3 length: 19 amino acids. Sample time point: newly diagnosed GD, antithyroid drugs for less than 3 months. Construction of the TCR library relied on RNA isolated from PBMCs. American Thyroid Association guidelines served as the basis for diagnosing Graves' disease. The sequence was obtained from a female donor with Graves disease. Sequencing was performed on peripheral blood mononuclear cells (PBMCs), taken at new diagnosis, from a patient treated with antithyroid drugs. This chain uses TRBV7-8 with TRBJ2-1, with 12 bases lining up with TRBD2. The DNA for the CDR3 is TGTGCCAGCAGCTTAGTGGGGGCGCGGACTAGCGGGAACTTCAATGAGCAGTTCTTC. It is translated as CASSLVGARTSGNFNEQFF.